These 18 T cell receptor beta chains share one sample of origin, sequenced in a study of blood T cell repertoires in COVID-19. Sequencing used immunoSEQ multiplex PCR; TCRdb keeps in-frame clones, though not all of them. The sample shows around 150,000 clones, 75% to 90% of them seen only once. Input material: PBMCs or T cells enriched from blood (not recorded which). The source is a man aged 70-80 years who had been exposed to COVID-19.

The rearrangement joins TRBV4-1 to TRBJ2-7; 10 bases map to TRBD2. The germline CDR1 and CDR2 sequences are MGHRA and YSYEKL. V trimming: 0 bases; J trimming: 2 bases; junction bases outside the gene matches: 7. The CDR3 spans 17 residues. The CDR3 bases are TGCGCCAGCAGCCAAGATTTTTGGACTAGCGGAACCTACGAGCAGTACTTC. Its protein is CASSQDFWTSGTYEQYF.

The chain's CDR3 is CASSETTGLRDNEQFF. Here the CDR3 DNA reads TGCGCCAGCAGCGAGACGACGGGACTTAGGGACAATGAGCAGTTCTTC. The chain combines TRBV5-1 with TRBJ2-1, with a possible D match to TRBD2 (6 bases). Germline assignment: CDR1 SGHRS and CDR2 YFSETQ. The germline V and J ends were trimmed by 4 bases and 5 bases, with 19 bases remaining between them. This CDR3 spans 16 amino acids. The complete variable domain, with remaining parts taken from reference TRBV5-1 and TRBJ2-1, reads KAGVTQTPRYLIKTRGQQVTLSCSPISGHRSVSWYQQTPGQGLQFLFEYFSETQRNKGNFPGRFSGRQFSNSRSEMNVSTLELGDSALYLCASSETTGLRDNEQFFGPGTRLTVL.

The chain couples TRBV30 to TRBJ1-2; D call uncertain. The CDR3 extends over 14 amino acids. Trimming removed 0 bases from V and 3 bases from J, with 11 bases in between. Germline V CDR1 and CDR2: GTSNPN, SVGIG (reference sequence). CDR3 protein: CAWSVSYGDYGYTF. As DNA, the CDR3 is TGTGCCTGGAGTGTATCCTACGGGGACTATGGCTACACCTTC.

The chain couples TRBV12-3 or TRBV12-4 to TRBJ1-2; maybe TRBD1 (5 bases). The V end lost 0 bases, the J end lost 8 bases, and 10 bases lay between the germline ends. The CDR3 totals 13 residues. CDR3 loop: CASSLAYQGGYTF. In nucleotides, the CDR3 is TGTGCCAGCAGTTTAGCGTATCAGGGAGGCTACACCTTC.

Only a few counts were recorded for this clone. V gene TRBV11-2 combines with J gene TRBJ2-7, with D possibly matching TRBD1 (6 bases). Between the trimmed V and J ends, which lost 1 base and 0 bases, there was a span of 10 bases. CDR3 length: 15 amino acids. The germline CDR1 and CDR2 sequences are SGHAT and FQNNGV. CDR3 bases: TGTGCCAGCAGCTTAGGGGACATAAGCTCCTACGAGCAGTACTTC. Translation: CASSLGDISSYEQYF.

The rearrangement links TRBV3-1 (or the pseudogene TRBV3-2) to TRBJ2-7, with TRBD2 matching over 12 bases. Germline values: CDR1 LGHDT, CDR2 YNNKEL (reference sequence). The CDR3 spans 14 residues. V shed 4 bases and J 6 bases; nucleotides not matched to a gene: 4. The CDR3: CASSLTSGSGEQYF. The CDR3 DNA is TGTGCCAGCAGCCTGACTAGCGGGAGCGGCGAGCAGTACTTC.

This chain joins TRBV24-1 and TRBJ2-3; 9 bases line up with TRBD1. The length of the CDR3 is 16 residues. CDR1 and CDR2 from the germline V gene are KGHDR and SFDVKD. The junction had 7 bases not matched to a gene; V was cut back by 4 bases and J by 3 bases. The CDR3 sequence: CATSEEGDRATDTQYF. CDR3 nucleotides: TGTGCCACCAGTGAGGAGGGGGACAGGGCAACAGATACGCAGTATTTT.

The CDR3 sequence is CASSDRRGGHRSPLHF. The CDR3 DNA sequence: TGTGCCAGCAGCGATCGGCGGGGGGGACACAGGTCACCCCTCCACTTT. The rearrangement uses TRBV6-2 or TRBV6-3 and TRBJ1-6; D perhaps matches TRBD1 (6 bases). Germline CDR1 is MNHEY and CDR2 is SVGEGT. The V and J ends lost 6 bases and 10 bases respectively, with 22 bases between them. The CDR3 runs to 16 residues.

The V and J genes are TRBV30 and TRBJ1-2; D not certain. The CDR3 spans 17 residues. The ends were cut back, 4 bases at V and 2 bases at J, with 23 bases in the middle. Germline assignment: CDR1 GTSNPN and CDR2 SVGIG (reference sequence). CDR3 in amino acids: CAWIPLRCRRRNYGYTF. CDR3 nucleotides: TGTGCCTGGATCCCGCTCAGGTGTAGGCGGAGGAACTATGGCTACACCTTC. Complete variable domain (other parts from reference TRBV30 and TRBJ1-2): SQTIHQWPATLVQPVGSPLSLECTVEGTSNPNLYWYRQAAGRGLQLLFYSVGIGQISSEVPQNLSASRPQDRQFILSSKKLLLSDSGFYLCAWIPLRCRRRNYGYTFGSGTRLTVV.

The rearrangement uses TRBV27 and TRBJ1-2, with 9 bases fitting TRBD1. Germline V gene sequence: CDR1 MNHEY, CDR2 SMNVEV (reference sequence). V gave up 6 bases and J gave up 6 bases; unmatched junction bases: 11. This CDR3 is 15 amino acids long. CDR3 nucleotide sequence: TGTGCCAGCAGGAAACAGGGGACAGGGCTGGATGGCTACACCTTC. The encoded protein is CASRKQGTGLDGYTF.

The chain is built from TRBV18 and TRBJ2-1; TRBD2 aligns across 11 bases. V dropped 2 bases and J dropped 7; count of bases not matched to a gene: 7. The CDR3 has 16 residues. The germline V gene has CDR1 KGHSH and CDR2 LQKENI. The CDR3 DNA is TGTGCCAGCTCACCATTTCAACTAGCGGGAGAAAATGAGCAGTTCTTC. Its translation is CASSPFQLAGENEQFF.

The genes are TRBV19 and TRBJ1-1; D is perhaps TRBD1 (5 bases). V was shortened by 1 base and J by 4 bases, with 7 bases between the two germline ends. Germline V gene sequence: CDR1 LNHDA, CDR2 SQIVND (reference sequence). The CDR3 spans 13 residues. The CDR3 DNA reads as TGTGCCAGTAGTATAGTGGGACTCACTGAAGCTTTCTTT. Translating it yields CASSIVGLTEAFF.

V and J are TRBV6-2 or TRBV6-3 and TRBJ1-5; D might be TRBD1 (6 bases). CDR3 length: 14 residues. Germline CDR1 MNHEY, CDR2 SVGEGT. V lost 4 bases to trimming and J lost 3 bases, with 10 bases between them. DNA of the CDR3: TGTGCCAGCAGTTTTGGACAGAACAATCAGCCCCAGCATTTT. Translating gives CASSFGQNNQPQHF.

V and J are TRBV15 and TRBJ2-3; TRBD2 matches 9 bases. The CDR3 runs to 18 residues. CDR1 and CDR2 from the germline V gene are LNHNV and YYDKDF (reference sequence). J was trimmed by 1 base and V by 0 bases; bases with no gene match: 8. The CDR3 sequence is CATSRDLTSSGGTDTQYF. For the CDR3, the DNA is TGTGCCACCAGCAGAGATTTAACCTCTAGCGGGGGCACAGATACGCAGTATTTT.

The rearrangement links TRBV29-1 to TRBJ2-2, with D maybe TRBD1 (5 bases). The germline V gene encodes CDR1 SQVTM and CDR2 ANQGSEA. Trimming left V 5 bases short and J 5 bases short, with 9 bases between. This CDR3 has 12 residues. CDR3 DNA sequence: TGCAGCGTTAGGGGCCCAACCGGGGAGCTGTTTTTT. This sequence encodes CSVRGPTGELFF.

V and J are TRBV19 and TRBJ2-2; 7 bases match TRBD1. The CDR3 contains 14 residues. V shed 6 bases and J 5 bases; nucleotides not matched to a gene: 6. The germline V gene has CDR1 LNHDA and CDR2 SQIVND (reference sequence). CDR3 bases: TGTGCCAGTAGACCGGACAGGTGGACCGGGGAGCTGTTTTTT. Translating it yields CASRPDRWTGELFF.

The V gene is TRBV3-1 (or the pseudogene TRBV3-2), the J gene TRBJ2-6; tentative D call: TRBD1 (5 bases). Trimming removed 4 bases at V and 2 bases at J, with 9 bases between. From germline, CDR1 is LGHDT and CDR2 YNNKEL (reference sequence). The CDR3 is made up of 15 amino acids. The CDR3: CASSPEGAGANVLTF. The CDR3 region has the DNA TGTGCCAGCAGCCCGGAAGGGGCTGGGGCCAACGTCCTGACTTTC.

This chain links TRBV7-2 with TRBJ2-5, with 7 nucleotides matching TRBD2. The junction had 14 bases not matched to a gene; V was cut back by 5 bases and J by 5 bases. The CDR3 covers 16 residues. CDR1 is SGHTA, CDR2 FQGNSA, per germline. The chain's CDR3 is CASSVSASGLGETQYF. CDR3 nucleotide sequence: TGTGCCAGCAGCGTGAGTGCTAGCGGTCTAGGGGAGACCCAGTACTTC.